This T cell receptor (beta chain) appears in the sequencing data of a study of blood T cell repertoires in COVID-19. For the study at large: Samples of COVID-19 (acute and convalescent) were obtained from the United States, Italy and Spain.

Germline assignment: CDR1 SGHRS and CDR2 YFSETQ. Trimming cost V 0 bases and J 6 bases; bases outside gene matches: 6. This CDR3 spans 15 amino acids. Libraries were prepared by immunoSEQ multiplex PCR; TCRdb keeps only in-frame clonotypes and omits some of them. The sample has more than 80,000 clones, around 80% seen once. Specimen: peripheral blood. The chain carries TRBV5-1 and TRBJ2-3; 8 nucleotides align to TRBD1. The TCR originated in a woman of 80 years or more with active or convalescent COVID-19. CDR3 region: CASSLVGRGLDTQYF. The CDR3 DNA reads as TGCGCCAGCAGCTTGGTCGGCAGGGGGCTCGATACGCAGTATTTT.